This TCR beta chain was captured in a study of memory CD8 T cells in hepatitis C reinfection. Trimming removed 6 bases from V and 2 bases from J, with 16 bases in between. This CDR3 region has 15 residues. Germline CDR1 SGHKS, CDR2 YYEKEE (reference sequence). On this clone: Its antigen remains unidentified.

The repertoire was sequenced with immunoSEQ multiplex PCR; TCRdb's copy has only in-frame clones and lacks some. This table holds over 45,000 clones, 85% to 90% found once. Time point defined: pre-reinfection, 55 to 20 weeks before reinfection detection. TCR sequencing was done directly ex vivo on sorted cells, without expansion in vitro. Two donors provided sorted CD3+ CD8+ CD45RO- naive CD8 T cells at all three reinfection time points. Findings and caveats of the study: Conclusions on public clonotypes and secondary clearance were not definitive with five or six donors.

Sequencing was carried out using naive CD8+ T cells sorted from blood. V usage is TRBV5-5 and J usage is TRBJ2-3; weak D call: TRBD2 (5 bases). This clonotype was sampled from a man aged 18 to 29 with hepatitis C virus infection. The CDR3 is CASTSHGLATDTQYF. The CDR3 bases are TGTGCCAGCACCAGCCACGGGCTAGCCACAGATACGCAGTATTTT.